This passage covers 9 T cell receptor beta chains from one sample sequenced in a study of identical twins (dated by TCRdb to about 2016). The method behind the library was 5' RACE. The reads were generated on an Illumina HiSeq 2000. The raw public data were reprocessed by TCRdb itself: fastp quality trimming at Q25, MiXCR clonotype calling, in-frame beta chains only. CDR3 protein duplicates are merged, each entry listing the most common genes and DNA. The sample contains over 550,000 distinct CDR3 sequences, roughly 6.6% of them found a single time. The ten top clones hold roughly 1.6% of the sample. These same records also appear under a second study, on yellow fever vaccine responses in identical twins.

The sample taken for sequencing was PBMCs. These receptors all come from a woman younger than 30 in good health.

Many counts were recorded for this clonotype. The chain's CDR3 is CSVDRDETKNSYEQYV. Here the CDR3 DNA reads TGCAGCGTAGACCGGGACGAAACAAAAAACTCCTACGAGCAGTACGTC. This chain uses TRBV29-1 with TRBJ2-7; D tentatively reads TRBD1 or TRBD2 (5 bases each). This CDR3 has 16 amino acids. Per the germline V gene, CDR1 is SQVTM and CDR2 is ANQGSEA. The ends were cut back, 6 bases at V and 0 bases at J, with 21 bases in the middle.

This clonotype has at least ten counts. The V gene is TRBV29-1, the J gene TRBJ1-2, with a possible D match to TRBD1 (5 bases). Trimming shortened V by 7 bases and J by 7 bases, and 16 bases separated the two germline ends. The CDR3 is made up of 12 amino acids. Per the germline V gene, CDR1 is SQVTM and CDR2 is ANQGSEA. The CDR3 DNA follows: TGCAGCGGTAGAGGGGAACTGGGTGGCTACACCTTC. The encoded protein is CSGRGELGGYTF.

This sequence joins TRBV12-3 or TRBV12-4 and TRBJ2-5; the D gene is possibly TRBD1 (6 bases). Trimming left V 5 bases short and J 2 bases short, with 12 bases between. This CDR3 comprises 14 residues. The chain's CDR3 is CASSLGQTQETQYF. DNA for the CDR3: TGTGCCAGCAGTCTCGGACAGACTCAAGAGACCCAGTACTTC.

V is TRBV29-1 and J is TRBJ2-1; the match to TRBD2 covers 11 bases. The V gene's germline CDR1 is SQVTM and CDR2 ANQGSEA. The CDR3 spans 14 residues. The V segment lost 6 bases and the J segment 8 bases; nucleotides outside the gene matches: 9. CDR3 nucleotide sequence: TGCAGCGTACCGACTAGCGGGGATGGATATGAGCAGTTCTTC. Its protein is CSVPTSGDGYEQFF.

The rearrangement links TRBV5-1 to TRBJ1-5; 9 nucleotides line up with TRBD1. The CDR3 has 15 amino acids. V dropped 3 bases and J dropped 5; count of bases not matched to a gene: 6. Germline CDR1 reads SGHRS; CDR2 reads YFSETQ. This chain's CDR3 is CASSWGDRDDQPQHF. CDR3 coding DNA: TGCGCCAGCAGCTGGGGGGACAGGGACGATCAGCCCCAGCATTTT.

This clonotype was recorded many times. The chain carries TRBV12-3 or TRBV12-4 and TRBJ2-5; D not resolved. The CDR3 is 14 residues long. The V end lost 5 bases, the J end lost 1 base, and 11 bases lay between the germline ends. CDR3 residues: CASSRDRIQETQYF. The CDR3 region has the DNA TGTGCCAGCAGTCGAGACCGAATCCAAGAGACCCAGTACTTC.

This clonotype was seen once. This chain joins TRBV12-3 or TRBV12-4 and TRBJ1-6; 7 bases map to TRBD1. The junction had 10 bases not matched to a gene; V was cut back by 5 bases and J by 9 bases. This CDR3 comprises 15 residues. The DNA for the CDR3 is TGTGCCAGCAGTCCACGTGTAGGGGGCACTTCACCCCTCCACTTT. The encoded protein is CASSPRVGGTSPLHF.

There are many counts of this clonotype. The rearrangement uses TRBV29-1 and TRBJ2-3, with TRBD2 identical over 9 bases. The CDR3 runs 17 residues. V dropped 5 bases and J dropped 0; count of bases not matched to a gene: 12. Germline assignment: CDR1 SQVTM and CDR2 ANQGSEA. The CDR3 DNA follows: TGCAGCGTTAGCGGGGGGCTAGCGGGGACTAGCACAGATACGCAGTATTTT. Translating gives CSVSGGLAGTSTDTQYF.

This clonotype was seen ten or more times. V gene TRBV12-3 or TRBV12-4 combines with J gene TRBJ1-5; 7 bases agree with TRBD1. The CDR3 has 16 residues. V gave up 3 bases and J gave up 0 bases; unmatched junction bases: 5. The DNA for the CDR3 is TGTGCCAGCAGTTTGACCGGGACAGCTAGCAATCAGCCCCAGCATTTT. Translating gives CASSLTGTASNQPQHF.